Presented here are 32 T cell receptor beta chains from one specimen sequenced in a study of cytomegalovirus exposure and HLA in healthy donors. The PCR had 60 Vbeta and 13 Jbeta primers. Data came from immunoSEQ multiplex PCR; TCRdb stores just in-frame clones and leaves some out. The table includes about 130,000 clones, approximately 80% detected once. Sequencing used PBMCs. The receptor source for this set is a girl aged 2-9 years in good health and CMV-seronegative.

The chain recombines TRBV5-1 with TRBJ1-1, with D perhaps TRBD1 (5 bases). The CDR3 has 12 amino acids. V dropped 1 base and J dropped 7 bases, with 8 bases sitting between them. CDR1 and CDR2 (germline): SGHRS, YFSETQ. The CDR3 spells CASSLPGDEAFF. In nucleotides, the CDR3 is TGCGCCAGCAGCTTGCCGGGGGATGAAGCTTTCTTT. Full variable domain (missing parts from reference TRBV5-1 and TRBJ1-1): KAGVTQTPRYLIKTRGQQVTLSCSPISGHRSVSWYQQTPGQGLQFLFEYFSETQRNKGNFPGRFSGRQFSNSRSEMNVSTLELGDSALYLCASSLPGDEAFFGQGTRLTVV.

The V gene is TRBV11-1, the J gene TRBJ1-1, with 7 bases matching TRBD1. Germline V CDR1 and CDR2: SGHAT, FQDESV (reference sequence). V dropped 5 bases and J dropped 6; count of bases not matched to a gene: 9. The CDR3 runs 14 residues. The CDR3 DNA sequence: TGTGCCAGCAGCAGAAGGGGACAGATGGCTGAAGCTTTCTTT. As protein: CASSRRGQMAEAFF. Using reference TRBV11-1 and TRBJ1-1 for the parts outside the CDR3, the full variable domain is EAEVAQSPRYKITEKSQAVAFWCDPISGHATLYWYRQILGQGPELLVQFQDESVVDDSQLPKDRFSAERLKGVDSTLKIQPAELGDSAMYLCASSRRGQMAEAFFGQGTRLTVV.

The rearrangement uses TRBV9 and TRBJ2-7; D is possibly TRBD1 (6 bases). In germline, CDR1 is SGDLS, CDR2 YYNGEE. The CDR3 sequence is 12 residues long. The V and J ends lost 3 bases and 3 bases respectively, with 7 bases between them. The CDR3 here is CASSGTDYEQYF. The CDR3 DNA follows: TGTGCCAGCAGCGGGACAGACTACGAGCAGTACTTC.

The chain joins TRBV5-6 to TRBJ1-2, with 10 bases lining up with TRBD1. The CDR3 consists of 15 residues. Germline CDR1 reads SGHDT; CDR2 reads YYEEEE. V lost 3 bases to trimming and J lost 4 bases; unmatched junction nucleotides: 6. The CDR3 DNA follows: TGTGCCAGCAGCTCCGGGACAGGGGCGTCCTATGGCTACACCTTC. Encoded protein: CASSSGTGASYGYTF.

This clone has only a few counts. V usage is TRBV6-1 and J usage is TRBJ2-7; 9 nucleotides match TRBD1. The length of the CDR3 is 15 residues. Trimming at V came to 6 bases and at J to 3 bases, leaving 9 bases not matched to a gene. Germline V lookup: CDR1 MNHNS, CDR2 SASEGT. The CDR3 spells CASRRGQGADYEQYF. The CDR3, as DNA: TGTGCCAGCAGAAGGGGACAGGGCGCCGACTACGAGCAGTACTTC.

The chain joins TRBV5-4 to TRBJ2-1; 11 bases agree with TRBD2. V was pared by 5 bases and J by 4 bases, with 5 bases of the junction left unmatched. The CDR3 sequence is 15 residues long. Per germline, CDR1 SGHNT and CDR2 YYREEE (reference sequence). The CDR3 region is CASSPTSGAYNEQFF. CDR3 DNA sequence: TGTGCCAGCAGTCCGACTAGCGGGGCATACAATGAGCAGTTCTTC. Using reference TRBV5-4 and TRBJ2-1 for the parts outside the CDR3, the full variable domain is ETGVTQSPTHLIKTRGQQVTLRCSSQSGHNTVSWYQQALGQGPQFIFQYYREEENGRGNFPPRFSGLQFPNYSSELNVNALELDDSALYLCASSPTSGAYNEQFFGPGTRLTVL.

The CDR3 bases are TGTGCCAGCAGTAATAGCGGGGGGACCTACGAGCAGTACTTC. This sequence encodes CASSNSGGTYEQYF. The J gene is TRBJ2-5, the V gene TRBV6-5; 10 positions agree with TRBD2. The last part of the DNA fits TRBJ2-7 better; the J call may be wrong. Germline lookup yields CDR1 MNHEY and CDR2 SVGAGI. The CDR3 runs to 14 residues.

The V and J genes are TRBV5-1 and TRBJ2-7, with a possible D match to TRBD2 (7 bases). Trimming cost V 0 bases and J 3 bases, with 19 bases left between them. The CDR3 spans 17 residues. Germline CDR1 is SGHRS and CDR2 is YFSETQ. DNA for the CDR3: TGCGCCAGCAGCTTGGGGATTTCTCGCGGGGGCCTCTACGAGCAGTACTTC. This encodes CASSLGISRGGLYEQYF.

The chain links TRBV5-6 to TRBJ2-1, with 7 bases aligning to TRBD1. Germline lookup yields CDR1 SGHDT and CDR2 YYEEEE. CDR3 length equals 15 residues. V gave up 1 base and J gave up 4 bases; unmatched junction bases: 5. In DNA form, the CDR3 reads TGTGCCAGCAGCTTGCCCGGGACAGTATACAATGAGCAGTTCTTC. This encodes CASSLPGTVYNEQFF.

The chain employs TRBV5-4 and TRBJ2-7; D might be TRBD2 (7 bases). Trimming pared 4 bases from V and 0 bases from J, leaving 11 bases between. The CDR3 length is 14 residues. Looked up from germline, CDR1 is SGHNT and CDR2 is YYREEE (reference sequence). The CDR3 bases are TGTGCCAGCAGCGCCCGGGGGGCCTCCTACGAGCAGTACTTC. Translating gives CASSARGASYEQYF.

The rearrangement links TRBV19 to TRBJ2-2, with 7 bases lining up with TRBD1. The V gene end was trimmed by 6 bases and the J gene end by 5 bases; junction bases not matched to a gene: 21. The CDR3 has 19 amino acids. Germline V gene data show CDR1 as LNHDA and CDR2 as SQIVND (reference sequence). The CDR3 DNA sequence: TGTGCCAGTAGCTCCCTAGGGGAACAGGGGATTTTAGTGACCGGGGAGCTGTTTTTT. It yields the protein CASSSLGEQGILVTGELFF.

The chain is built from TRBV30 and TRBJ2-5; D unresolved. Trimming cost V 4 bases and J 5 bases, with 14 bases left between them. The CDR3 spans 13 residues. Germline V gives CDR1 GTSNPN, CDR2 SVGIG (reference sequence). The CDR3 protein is CAWTLAQSETQYF. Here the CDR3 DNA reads TGTGCCTGGACCCTGGCCCAATCGGAGACCCAGTACTTC.

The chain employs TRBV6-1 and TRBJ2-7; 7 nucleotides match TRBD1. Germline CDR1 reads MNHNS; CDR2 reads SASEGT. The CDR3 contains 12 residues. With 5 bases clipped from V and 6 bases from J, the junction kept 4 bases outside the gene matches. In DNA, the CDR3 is TGTGCCAGCAGTCCTCCAGGGGGCGAGCAGTACTTC. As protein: CASSPPGGEQYF.

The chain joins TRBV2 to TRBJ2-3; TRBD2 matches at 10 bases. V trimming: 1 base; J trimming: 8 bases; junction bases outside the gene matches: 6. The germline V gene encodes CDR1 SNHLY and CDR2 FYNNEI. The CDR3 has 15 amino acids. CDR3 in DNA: TGTGCCAGCAGTGAAGGCCTAGCGGGAGTTGGTACGCAGTATTTT. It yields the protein CASSEGLAGVGTQYF.

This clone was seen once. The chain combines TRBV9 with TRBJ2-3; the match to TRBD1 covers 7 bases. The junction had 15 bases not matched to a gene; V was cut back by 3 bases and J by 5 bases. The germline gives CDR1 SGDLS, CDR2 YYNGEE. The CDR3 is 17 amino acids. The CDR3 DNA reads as TGTGCCAGCAGCGGCGGCGACAGGGACGGAGAGGGAGATACGCAGTATTTT. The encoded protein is CASSGGDRDGEGDTQYF.

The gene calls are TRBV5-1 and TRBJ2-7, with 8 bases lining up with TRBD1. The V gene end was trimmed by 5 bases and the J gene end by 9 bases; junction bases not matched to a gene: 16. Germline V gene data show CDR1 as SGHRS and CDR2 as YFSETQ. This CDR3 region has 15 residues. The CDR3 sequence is CASSLATGADLGQYF. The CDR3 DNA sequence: TGCGCCAGCAGTCTAGCGACAGGGGCTGACCTCGGGCAGTACTTC. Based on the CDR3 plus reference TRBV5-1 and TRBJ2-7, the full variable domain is KAGVTQTPRYLIKTRGQQVTLSCSPISGHRSVSWYQQTPGQGLQFLFEYFSETQRNKGNFPGRFSGRQFSNSRSEMNVSTLELGDSALYLCASSLATGADLGQYFGPGTRLTVT.

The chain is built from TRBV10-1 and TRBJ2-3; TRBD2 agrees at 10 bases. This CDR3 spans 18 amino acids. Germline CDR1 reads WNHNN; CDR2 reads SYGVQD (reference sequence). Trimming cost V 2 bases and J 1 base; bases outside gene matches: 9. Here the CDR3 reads CASSETLTSGAGTDTQYF. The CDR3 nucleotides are TGCGCCAGCAGTGAGACGCTTACTAGCGGGGCTGGCACAGATACGCAGTATTTT.

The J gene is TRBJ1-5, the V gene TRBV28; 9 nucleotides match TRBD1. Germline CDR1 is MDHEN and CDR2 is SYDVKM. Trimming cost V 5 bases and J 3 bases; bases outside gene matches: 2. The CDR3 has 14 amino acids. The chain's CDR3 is CASSRTGVNQPQHF. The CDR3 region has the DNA TGTGCCAGCAGTCGGACAGGGGTCAATCAGCCCCAGCATTTT. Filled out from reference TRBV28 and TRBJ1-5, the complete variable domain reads DVKVTQSSRYLVKRTGEKVFLECVQDMDHENMFWYRQDPGLGLRLIYFSYDVKMKEKGDIPEGYSVSREKKERFSLILESASTNQTSMYLCASSRTGVNQPQHFGDGTRLSIL.

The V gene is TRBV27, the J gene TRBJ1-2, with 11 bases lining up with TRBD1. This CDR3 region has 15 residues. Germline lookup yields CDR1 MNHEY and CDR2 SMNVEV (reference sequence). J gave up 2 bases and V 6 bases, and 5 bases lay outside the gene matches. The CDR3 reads CASSKGQGANYGYTF. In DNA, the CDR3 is TGTGCCAGCAGCAAAGGACAGGGGGCGAACTATGGCTACACCTTC.

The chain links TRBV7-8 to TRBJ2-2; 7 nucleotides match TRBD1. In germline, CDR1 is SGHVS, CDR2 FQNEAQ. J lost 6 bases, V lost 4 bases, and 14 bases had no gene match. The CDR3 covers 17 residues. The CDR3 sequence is CASSSSGTVGLAGELFF. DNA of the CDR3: TGTGCCAGCAGCTCTAGTGGGACAGTTGGGTTAGCCGGGGAGCTGTTTTTT. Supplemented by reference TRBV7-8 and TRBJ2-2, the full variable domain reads GAGVSQSPRYKVAKRGQDVALRCDPISGHVSLFWYQQALGQGPEFLTYFQNEAQLDKSGLPSDRFFAERPEGSVSTLKIQRTQQEDSAVYLCASSSSGTVGLAGELFFGEGSRLTVL.

The CDR3 loop reads CASSRSPGLAGQETQYF. The CDR3 region has the DNA TGCGCCAGCAGCCGATCCCCGGGACTAGCGGGGCAAGAGACCCAGTACTTC. This chain links TRBV4-1 with TRBJ2-5, with 13 bases lining up with TRBD2. CDR1 MGHRA and CDR2 YSYEKL come from the germline V gene. Losses at the gene ends were 4 bases for V and 2 bases for J; bases not matched to a gene: 7. The CDR3 totals 17 residues.

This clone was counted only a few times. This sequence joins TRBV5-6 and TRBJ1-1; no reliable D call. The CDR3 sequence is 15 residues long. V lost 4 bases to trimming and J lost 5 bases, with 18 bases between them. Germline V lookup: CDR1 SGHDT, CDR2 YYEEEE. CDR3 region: CASSLKTVWETEAFF. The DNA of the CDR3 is TGTGCCAGCAGCCTCAAGACGGTTTGGGAGACTGAAGCTTTCTTT.

The CDR3 DNA sequence: TGTGCCAGCAGCTTGGTCGGGAGGGCCACAGATACGCAGTATTTT. It codes for CASSLVGRATDTQYF. V and J are TRBV5-6 and TRBJ2-3, with TRBD2 matching 8 bases. V trimming: 0 bases; J trimming: 2 bases; junction bases outside the gene matches: 2. This CDR3 is 15 amino acids long. Germline V gene sequence: CDR1 SGHDT, CDR2 YYEEEE.

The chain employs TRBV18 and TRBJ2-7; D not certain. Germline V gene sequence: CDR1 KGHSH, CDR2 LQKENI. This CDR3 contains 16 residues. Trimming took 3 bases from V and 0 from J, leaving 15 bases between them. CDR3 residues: CASSPASSTYSYEQYF. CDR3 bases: TGTGCCAGCTCACCTGCTTCGTCTACGTACTCCTACGAGCAGTACTTC.

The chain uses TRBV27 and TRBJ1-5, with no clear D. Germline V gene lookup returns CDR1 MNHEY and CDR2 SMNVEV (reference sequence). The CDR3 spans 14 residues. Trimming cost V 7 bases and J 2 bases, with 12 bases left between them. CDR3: CASKRDIGNQPQHF. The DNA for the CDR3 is TGTGCCAGCAAAAGAGATATAGGCAATCAGCCCCAGCATTTT.

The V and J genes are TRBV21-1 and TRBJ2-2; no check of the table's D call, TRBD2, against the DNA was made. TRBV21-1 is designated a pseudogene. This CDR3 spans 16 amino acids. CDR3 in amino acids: CASSTSGGYNTGELFF. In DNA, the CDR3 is TGTGCCAGCAGCACTAGCGGGGGCTATAACACCGGGGAGCTGTTTTTT.

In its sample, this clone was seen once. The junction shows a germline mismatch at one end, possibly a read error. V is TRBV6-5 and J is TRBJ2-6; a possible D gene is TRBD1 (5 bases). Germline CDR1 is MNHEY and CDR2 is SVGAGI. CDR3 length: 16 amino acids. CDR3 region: CASSSRRASGANVLPF. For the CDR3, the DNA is TGTGCCAGCAGTTCCAGAAGGGCCTCTGGGGCCAACGTCCTGCCTTTC.

The CDR3 spells CASSSIGGGEDEQFF. The CDR3 region has the DNA TGTGCCAGCAGTTCTATTGGGGGGGGAGAGGATGAGCAGTTCTTC. The V and J genes are TRBV6-5 and TRBJ2-1, with 7 bases fitting TRBD2. The V and J ends lost 4 bases and 8 bases, in that order; junction bases with no gene match: 11. The CDR3 runs 15 residues. CDR1 and CDR2 from the germline V gene are MNHEY and SVGAGI.

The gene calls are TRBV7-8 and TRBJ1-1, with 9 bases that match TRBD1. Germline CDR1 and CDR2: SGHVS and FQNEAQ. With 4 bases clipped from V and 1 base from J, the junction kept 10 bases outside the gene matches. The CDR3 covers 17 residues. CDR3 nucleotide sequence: TGTGCCAGCAGCTCGATCGGACAGGGGTTTGAGAACACTGAAGCTTTCTTT. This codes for CASSSIGQGFENTEAFF.

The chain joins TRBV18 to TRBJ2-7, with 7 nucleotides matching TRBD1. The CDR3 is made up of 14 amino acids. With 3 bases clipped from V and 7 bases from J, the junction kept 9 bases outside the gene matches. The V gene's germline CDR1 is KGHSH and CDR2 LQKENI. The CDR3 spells CASSPGQPPREQYF. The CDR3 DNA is TGTGCCAGCTCACCGGGACAGCCACCTAGGGAGCAGTACTTC.

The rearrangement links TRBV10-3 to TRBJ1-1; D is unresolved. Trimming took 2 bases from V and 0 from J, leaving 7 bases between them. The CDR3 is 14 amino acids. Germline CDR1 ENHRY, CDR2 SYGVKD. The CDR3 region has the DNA TGTGCCATCAGTGAGGGAGGATTGAACACTGAAGCTTTCTTT. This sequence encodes CAISEGGLNTEAFF.

The CDR3 here is CASSESRGQSEAFF. CDR3 nucleotide sequence: TGCGCCAGCAGTGAGAGTAGGGGACAGAGTGAAGCTTTCTTT. The rearrangement joins TRBV10-1 to TRBJ1-1; 7 bases map to TRBD1. With V trimmed by 2 bases and J by 7 bases, 7 bases remained unmatched. The CDR3 is 14 amino acids. Germline V CDR1 and CDR2: WNHNN, SYGVQD (reference sequence).